This T cell receptor (beta chain) was profiled in a study of cytomegalovirus exposure and HLA in healthy donors. About the research overall: Previous work identified 117 million unique TCR beta sequences from about 200 million T cells. Whole-study results and caveats: Several of the most significant clusters were apparently associated with common viral pathogens in a later analysis. A few of the chains that were CMV-associated were confirmed in vitro to be specific for CMV antigens. Among donors in an Asian-associated ancestry cluster, a later analysis reportedly found fewer N-insertions than the roughly 670-donor mean.

Comments on this clone: The antigen remains undetermined.

Germline V gene lookup returns CDR1 SGHKS and CDR2 YYEKEE (reference sequence). Trimming shortened V by 0 bases and J by 4 bases, and 11 bases separated the two germline ends. The CDR3 is made up of 15 amino acids. 60 Vbeta and 13 Jbeta primers were used in PCR. Some clones are missing from TCRdb's copy, which holds only in-frame ones; the method was immunoSEQ multiplex PCR. The sample lists about 230,000 clones; around 84% were seen once. The sequenced material came from PBMCs. The chain uses TRBV5-5 and TRBJ1-3, with a tentative D call TRBD1 (6 bases). The TCR was taken from a girl aged 2-10 years in good health and CMV-seronegative. CDR3 amino acids: CASSLGGGAGNTIYF. The CDR3 coding sequence is TGTGCCAGCAGCTTGGGCGGGGGCGCCGGAAACACCATATATTTT.